This T cell receptor beta chain is from a study of cytomegalovirus exposure and HLA in healthy donors. The donors formed part of the approximately 130-subject validation cohort, distinct from the roughly 700-subject first cohort. The protocol was immunoSEQ multiplex PCR, while the TCRdb copy is restricted to in-frame clones and leaves out a portion. Among 250,000 to 400,000 clones, roughly 86% were seen once, and the ten largest hold 0.9% to 1%. The study's findings and limits: Among TCR sequences, most were rare, though some public TCRs appeared in many donors. It was 164 TCR beta chains that were listed as cytomegalovirus-associated. In vitro, a few CMV-associated chains proved specific for CMV antigens.

Germline V gene data show CDR1 as SEHNR and CDR2 as FQNEAQ (reference sequence). V shed 0 bases and J shed 0 bases, with 11 bases lying between them. The CDR3 contains 17 residues. Note on this clone: Its antigen is not known.

This sequence originates from a man aged 25-45 years in good health and CMV-seronegative. Sequenced: PBMCs. This chain uses TRBV7-9 with TRBJ2-2; D may be TRBD2 (5 bases). This CDR3 is CASSLARRTANTGELFF. Written as DNA, the CDR3 is TGTGCCAGCAGCTTAGCGCGGAGGACCGCGAACACCGGGGAGCTGTTTTTT.